The following is a T cell receptor (beta chain) sequence with its context. Its antigen is not known. Specified time point: persistent/refractory GD, antithyroid drugs over 5 years with positive TRAb. PBMCs were the source of the RNA used for TCR sequencing. This specimen comes from a study of regulatory T cells in long-lasting Graves disease. Background on the study: The study counted Graves' disease as persistent given over 5 years of antithyroid drugs and positive TSH receptor antibodies.

V lost 6 bases to trimming and J lost 6 bases; unmatched junction nucleotides: 9. Per the germline V gene, CDR1 is SGHRS and CDR2 is YFSETQ. The CDR3 length is 14 residues. Points from the study as a whole: Newly diagnosed patients shared about a thousand public clonotypes; persistent patients shared around 2,500. Researchers examined only peripheral blood and not thyroid tissue.

To make TCR beta libraries, researchers used iRepertoire HTBI primers and Arm-PCR of CDR3 regions. MiXCR, run by TCRdb on the multiplex PCR reads, gives a single entry per CDR3 protein. The data hold about 450,000 distinct CDR3 sequences, with about a quarter observed a single time. The TCR originated in a female donor with Graves disease. The source was peripheral blood mononuclear cells (PBMCs), collected when the disease was refractory, from a patient treated with antithyroid drugs. V gene TRBV5-1 combines with J gene TRBJ1-2, with 9 positions matching TRBD1. The CDR3 region is CASTKGQGWDGYTF. As DNA, the CDR3 is TGCGCCAGCACAAAGGGACAGGGCTGGGATGGCTACACCTTC.